This entry concerns a single T cell receptor beta chain. Antigen: not known. The sample originates from a study of graft-versus-host responses after intestinal transplantation. Study overall: Anti-thymocyte globulin induction preceded two to four years of tacrolimus and steroid maintenance in all recipients.

Study-wide results and limits: Marrow from the recipient contained GvH clones, some of which had appeared first in ileum or blood. Early post-transplant declines in HvG were associated with peak levels of circulating GvH clones.

Data came from immunoSEQ multiplex PCR; TCRdb stores just in-frame clones and leaves some out. Of fewer than 95,000 clones listed, 90% to 95% are singletons. Trimming took 5 bases from V and 7 from J; bases not matched to a gene: 14. The CDR3 loop spans 17 amino acids. Germline values: CDR1 LNHDA, CDR2 SQIVND (reference sequence). The chain has TRBV19 and TRBJ2-1; 10 bases line up with TRBD2. The TCR originated in a human donor who received an intestinal transplant. The sample here was unstimulated CD8+ T cells sorted from spleen or lymph node cells, taken before intestinal transplant. CDR3 sequence: CASSPAGGPWLPNEQFF. The CDR3 DNA follows: TGTGCCAGTAGTCCAGCGGGAGGGCCCTGGCTCCCAAATGAGCAGTTCTTC.